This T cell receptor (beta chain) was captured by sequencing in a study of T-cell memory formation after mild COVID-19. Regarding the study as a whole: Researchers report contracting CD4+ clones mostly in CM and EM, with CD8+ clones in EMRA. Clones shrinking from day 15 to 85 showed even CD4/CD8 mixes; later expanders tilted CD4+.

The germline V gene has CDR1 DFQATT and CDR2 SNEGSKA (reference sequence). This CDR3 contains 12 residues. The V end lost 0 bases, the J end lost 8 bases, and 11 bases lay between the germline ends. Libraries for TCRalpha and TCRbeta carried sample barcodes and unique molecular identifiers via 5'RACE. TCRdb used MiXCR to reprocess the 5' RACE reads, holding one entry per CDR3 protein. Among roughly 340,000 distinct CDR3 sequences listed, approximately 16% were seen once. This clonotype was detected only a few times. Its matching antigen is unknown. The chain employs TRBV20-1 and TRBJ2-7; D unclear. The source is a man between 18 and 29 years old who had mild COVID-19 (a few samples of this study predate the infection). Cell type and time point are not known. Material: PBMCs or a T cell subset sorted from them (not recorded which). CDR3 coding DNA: TGCAGTGCTAGAGAAGAACTGTTGAAGCAGTACTTC. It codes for CSAREELLKQYF.